Here is one TCR beta chain with its context. Antigen unknown. TCRdb redid the calling of the RT-PCR reads with MiXCR, one entry per CDR3 protein. This sample has under 800,000 distinct CDR3 sequences; more than 11% occur once, and the top ten carry 6.5% to 8.5%. The germline CDR1 and CDR2 sequences are SEHNR and FQNEAQ (reference sequence). Trimming cost V 4 bases and J 3 bases; bases outside gene matches: 7. This CDR3 comprises 15 residues. The entry originates in a study of response to subunit inactivated influenza vaccine. Study-wide findings and caveats: Each seasonal flu vaccination may recruit only limited new T cells, authors suggested.

Material: PBMCs from blood, obtained roughly 2 weeks before vaccination. The chain joins TRBV7-9 to TRBJ2-5; 8 positions match TRBD2. This receptor was identified in a man aged 45-65 years who received an inactivated influenza vaccine. CDR3 DNA sequence: TGTGCCAGCAGCTACCCGCGGGGGGTGGAAGAGACCCAGTACTTC. The encoded protein is CASSYPRGVEETQYF.